This entry lists 13 T cell receptor beta chains sequenced from one sample in a study of blood T cells in healthy people across ages. Primers used in a second PCR of roughly 6 to 11 cycles were a sample-barcoded 5' primer and a J-beta primer mix. A single record per CDR3 protein comes from TCRdb applying MiXCR to the 5' RACE reads. The data show some 730,000 distinct CDR3 sequences, with 22% seen just once and around 21% held by the top ten. The sequenced sample was blood. These receptors were collected from a man between 65 and 85 years old in good health.

The rearrangement links TRBV28 to TRBJ2-1; unclear D gene. Per germline, CDR1 MDHEN and CDR2 SYDVKM. The CDR3 is made up of 14 amino acids. V lost 3 bases to trimming and J lost 4 bases, with 10 bases between them. This CDR3 reads CASSFRDWYNEQFF. The CDR3 coding sequence is TGTGCCAGCAGTTTCCGCGACTGGTACAATGAGCAGTTCTTC.

This rearrangement joins TRBV6-5 to TRBJ2-1; D not resolved. V was trimmed by 0 bases and J by 8 bases, leaving 8 bases between them. The CDR3 loop spans 13 amino acids. From germline, CDR1 is MNHEY and CDR2 SVGAGI. CDR3 sequence: CASSYSEYDEQFF. CDR3 DNA: TGTGCCAGCAGTTACTCGGAATACGATGAGCAGTTCTTC.

The V and J genes are TRBV2 and TRBJ2-5; 8 bases align to TRBD2. With 5 bases clipped from V and 6 bases from J, the junction kept 14 bases outside the gene matches. The CDR3 runs 16 residues. Germline CDR1 and CDR2: SNHLY and FYNNEI. In nucleotides, the CDR3 is TGTGCCAGCAGTTCCAGCCGTCTAGCGGGCCAGCAGACCCAGTACTTC. Translating it yields CASSSSRLAGQQTQYF. The full variable domain, in which reference TRBV2 and TRBJ2-5 provide the parts outside the CDR3, is EPEVTQTPSHQVTQMGQEVILRCVPISNHLYFYWYRQILGQKVEFLVSFYNNEISEKSEIFDDQFSVERPDGSNFTLKIRSTKLEDSAMYFCASSSSRLAGQQTQYFGPGTRLLVL.

The chain employs TRBV7-2 and TRBJ1-4, with D maybe TRBD1 (6 bases). V lost 5 bases to trimming and J lost 2 bases, with 12 bases between them. There are 15 residues in the CDR3. The V gene's germline CDR1 is SGHTA and CDR2 FQGNSA. Written as DNA, the CDR3 is TGTGCCAGCAGCCCACAGGGCGGCACTAATGAAAAACTGTTTTTT. It translates to CASSPQGGTNEKLFF.

In this sample, this clonotype turned up many times. J is TRBJ1-4 and V is TRBV11-2; D remains ambiguous. Germline lookup yields CDR1 SGHAT and CDR2 FQNNGV. Trimming took 1 base from V and 8 from J, leaving 8 bases between them. CDR3 length: 13 residues. The CDR3 is CASSLVGYEKLFF. DNA of the CDR3: TGTGCCAGCAGCTTAGTCGGGTACGAAAAACTGTTTTTT.

CDR3 residues: CASRTAGRDLEQYF. The CDR3, as DNA: TGTGCCAGCAGGACAGCGGGACGGGACTTAGAGCAGTACTTC. This chain connects TRBV12-3 or TRBV12-4 to TRBJ2-1, with 7 bases aligning to TRBD2. The tail of the sequence fits TRBJ2-7 better, so the J call may be wrong. The CDR3 is 14 residues long.

With regard to this clonotype: One end of the junction is discordant with germline, which a read error may explain. V is TRBV7-9 and J is TRBJ2-1; D possibly corresponds to TRBD1 (7 bases). TRBJ2-7 explains the end of the DNA better; the J call may be wrong. Looked up from germline, CDR1 is SEHNR and CDR2 is FQNEAQ (reference sequence). CDR3 length: 15 amino acids. Written as DNA, the CDR3 is TGCGCCAGCAGCGATTTGACAGGGAGGCTCAGCGAGCAGTACTTC. It codes for CASSDLTGRLSEQYF.

In this sample, this clonotype turned up once. V gene TRBV20-1 combines with J gene TRBJ2-4, with TRBD1 identical over 8 bases. The J segment lost 4 bases and the V segment lost 1 base, leaving 9 bases of the junction unmatched. CDR3 length: 16 residues. Germline CDR1 DFQATT, CDR2 SNEGSKA (reference sequence). DNA for the CDR3: TGCAGTGCTAGAGCCCCTCCCGGGACAGGAAAAAACATTCAGTACTTC. It translates to CSARAPPGTGKNIQYF.

This clonotype has just a few counts. This chain joins TRBV5-1 and TRBJ2-5, with 7 bases identical to TRBD2. CDR3 length: 14 residues. Germline V gene data show CDR1 as SGHRS and CDR2 as YFSETQ. The V and J ends lost 5 bases and 3 bases, in that order; junction bases with no gene match: 7. The CDR3 DNA sequence: TGCGCCAGCAGTGTCAGTGGGACTAAAGAGACCCAGTACTTC. It yields the protein CASSVSGTKETQYF.

This clonotype was found many times. The rearrangement uses TRBV6-1 and TRBJ1-1, with D perhaps matching TRBD1 (6 bases). Trimming took off 6 bases at V and 3 bases at J, with 11 bases between the two ends. There are 13 residues in the CDR3. Germline assignment: CDR1 MNHNS and CDR2 SASEGT. DNA of the CDR3: TGTGCCAGCAGAGAACAGGGTGACACTGAAGCTTTCTTT. Protein sequence: CASREQGDTEAFF.

The chain has TRBV18 and TRBJ2-7; D is uncertain. Germline lookup yields CDR1 KGHSH and CDR2 LQKENI. CDR3 length equals 13 residues. Trimming shortened V by 4 bases and J by 4 bases, and 11 bases separated the two germline ends. This CDR3 reads CASSREAGYEQYV. The CDR3 DNA sequence: TGTGCCAGCTCACGGGAAGCAGGTTACGAGCAGTACGTC.

This clonotype was counted a few times. J is TRBJ2-4 and V is TRBV19; possible D gene TRBD2, 7 bases. Per the germline V gene, CDR1 is LNHDA and CDR2 is SQIVND (reference sequence). The CDR3 length is 14 residues. The V gene lost 1 base and the J gene lost 7 bases, with 11 bases spanning the gap. For the CDR3, the DNA is TGTGCCAGTAGTATAGGGGGGGGCGGGAACATTCAGTACTTC. Translated: CASSIGGGGNIQYF.

There are a few counts of this clonotype. The CDR3 region has the DNA TGTGCCAGCAGTTTAGGGGGGGGTAAAGCCAAAAACATTCAGTACTTC. Protein sequence: CASSLGGGKAKNIQYF. This sequence joins TRBV12-3 or TRBV12-4 and TRBJ2-4; 7 bases fit TRBD2. The CDR3 consists of 16 residues. Trimming took 1 base from V and 0 from J; bases not matched to a gene: 3.